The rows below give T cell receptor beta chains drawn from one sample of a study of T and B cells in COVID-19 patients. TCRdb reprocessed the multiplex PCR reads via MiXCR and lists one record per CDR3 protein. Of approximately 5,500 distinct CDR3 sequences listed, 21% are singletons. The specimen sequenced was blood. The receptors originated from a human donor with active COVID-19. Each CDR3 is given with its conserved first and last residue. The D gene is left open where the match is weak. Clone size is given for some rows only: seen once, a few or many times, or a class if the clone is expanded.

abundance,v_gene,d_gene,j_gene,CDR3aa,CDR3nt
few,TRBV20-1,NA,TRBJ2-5,CSARGFSAGETQYF,TGCAGTGCTAGGGGGTTTAGCGCCGGAGAGACCCAGTACTTC
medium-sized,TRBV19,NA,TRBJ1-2,CASTPQGVGYTF,TGTGCCAGTACCCCTCAGGGCGTAGGCTACACCTTC
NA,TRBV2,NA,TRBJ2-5,CASTESSLWTDGETQYF,TGTGCCAGCACCGAAAGCTCGCTTTGGACAGATGGGGAGACCCAGTACTTC
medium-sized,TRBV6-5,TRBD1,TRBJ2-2,CASSTTRDSTNTGELFF,TGTGCCAGCAGTACTACCCGGGACAGCACGAACACCGGGGAGCTGTTTTTT
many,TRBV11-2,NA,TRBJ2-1,CASSLGPNNEQFF,TGTGCCAGCAGCTTAGGGCCGAACAATGAGCAGTTCTTC
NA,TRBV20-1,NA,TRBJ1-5,CSARTAGQPQHF,TGCAGTGCTAGGACGGCTGGTCAGCCCCAGCATTTT
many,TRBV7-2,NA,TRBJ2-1,CASSPKGVTYNEQFF,TGTGCCAGCAGCCCTAAGGGCGTCACTTACAATGAGCAGTTCTTC
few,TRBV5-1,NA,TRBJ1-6,CASSLGFESPLHF,TGCGCCAGCAGCTTGGGGTTTGAGTCACCCCTCCACTTT
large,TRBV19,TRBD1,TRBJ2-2,CASSIGTGSTGELFF,TGTGCCAGTAGTATCGGGACAGGGAGCACCGGGGAGCTGTTTTTT
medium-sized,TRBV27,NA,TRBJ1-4,CASTSLRGVNEKLFF,TGTGCCAGCACCAGTTTAAGGGGGGTCAATGAAAAACTGTTTTTT
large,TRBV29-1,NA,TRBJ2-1,CSVERYNEQFF,TGCAGCGTTGAACGGTACAATGAGCAGTTCTTC
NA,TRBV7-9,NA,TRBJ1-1,CASLGGGGAFF,TGTGCCTCCCTGGGGGGGGGAGGAGCTTTCTTT
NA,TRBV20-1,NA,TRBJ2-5,CSAISGVSETQYF,TGCAGTGCTATTTCTGGGGTTTCGGAGACCCAGTACTTC
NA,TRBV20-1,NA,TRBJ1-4,CSAGQGATNEKLFF,TGCAGTGCTGGTCAGGGTGCAACTAATGAAAAACTGTTTTTT
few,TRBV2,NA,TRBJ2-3,CASSAQGRADTQYF,TGTGCCAGCAGTGCGCAGGGACGGGCAGATACGCAGTATTTT
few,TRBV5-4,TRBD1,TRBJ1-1,CASSQDRGRMNTEAFF,TGTGCCAGCAGCCAGGACAGGGGGCGGATGAACACTGAAGCTTTCTTT
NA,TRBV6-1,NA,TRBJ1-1,CASSPDGGAEAFF,TGTGCCAGCAGCCCGGACGGGGGAGCTGAAGCTTTCTTT
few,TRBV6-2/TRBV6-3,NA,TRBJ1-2,CASTQGSGARGYTF,TGTGCCAGCACCCAAGGGTCCGGGGCCCGGGGCTACACCTTC
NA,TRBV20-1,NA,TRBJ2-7,CSARAQFSYEQYF,TGCAGTGCTAGAGCTCAGTTTTCCTACGAGCAGTACTTC
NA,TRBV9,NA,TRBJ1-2,CASSVGGWGYTF,TGTGCCAGCAGCGTAGGGGGGTGGGGCTACACCTTC
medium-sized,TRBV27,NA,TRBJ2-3,CASSLRKDTQYF,TGTGCCAGCAGCCTACGGAAGGATACGCAGTATTTT
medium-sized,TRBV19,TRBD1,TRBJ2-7,CASSIPGTGYEQYF,TGTGCCAGTAGTATCCCCGGGACAGGCTACGAGCAGTACTTC
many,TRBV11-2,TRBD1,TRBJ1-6,CASSTTGGTAYNSPLHF,TGTGCCAGCAGCACAACAGGGGGCACGGCCTATAATTCACCCCTCCACTTT
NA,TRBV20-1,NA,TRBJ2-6,CSARGEFGGLSSGANVLTF,TGCAGTGCTAGAGGAGAATTCGGGGGATTGAGCTCTGGGGCCAACGTCCTGACTTTC
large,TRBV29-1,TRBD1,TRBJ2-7,CSAGQGAEEQYF,TGCAGCGCTGGACAGGGGGCGGAGGAGCAGTACTTC
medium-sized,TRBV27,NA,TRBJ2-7,CASRRTEYYEQYF,TGTGCCAGCAGGCGGACAGAGTATTACGAGCAGTACTTC
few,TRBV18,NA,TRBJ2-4,CASSQLSGDIQYF,TGTGCCAGCTCACAACTGTCCGGCGACATTCAGTACTTC
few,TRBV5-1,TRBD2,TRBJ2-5,CASSVAGSQETQYF,TGCGCCAGCAGTGTAGCGGGGAGCCAAGAGACCCAGTACTTC
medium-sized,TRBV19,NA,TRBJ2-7,CASSIKGWVEQYF,TGTGCCAGTAGTATTAAGGGTTGGGTCGAGCAGTACTTC
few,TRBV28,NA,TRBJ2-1,CASSWGRSSYNEQFF,TGTGCCAGCAGCTGGGGCAGGAGCTCCTACAATGAGCAGTTCTTC
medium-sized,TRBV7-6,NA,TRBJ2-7,CASSLEYSSYEQYF,TGTGCCAGCAGCCTGGAGTACAGCTCCTACGAGCAGTACTTC
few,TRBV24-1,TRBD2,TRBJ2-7,CATSEAGGRAYEQYF,TGTGCCACCAGTGAAGCAGGCGGGAGGGCCTACGAGCAGTACTTC
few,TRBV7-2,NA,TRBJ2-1,CASSYPIFRDSSYNEQFF,TGTGCCAGCAGCTACCCGATCTTCAGGGATAGCTCCTACAATGAGCAGTTCTTC
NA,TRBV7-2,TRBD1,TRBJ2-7,CASSLGDRGYEQYF,TGTGCCAGCAGCTTAGGGGACAGGGGCTACGAGCAGTACTTC
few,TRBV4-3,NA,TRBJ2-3,CASSQAGAGTDTQYF,TGCGCCAGCAGCCAAGCAGGGGCTGGCACAGATACGCAGTATTTT
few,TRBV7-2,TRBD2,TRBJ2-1,CASSLRRTSGINEQFF,TGTGCCAGCAGCTTAAGGCGGACTAGCGGGATCAATGAGCAGTTCTTC
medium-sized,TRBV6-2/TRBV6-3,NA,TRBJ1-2,CASRLPGQPNYGYTF,TGTGCCAGCAGACTCCCCGGACAGCCTAACTATGGCTACACCTTC
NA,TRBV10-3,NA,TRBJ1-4,CAISERGEGAEKLFF,TGTGCCATCAGTGAGAGGGGGGAAGGAGCTGAAAAACTGTTTTTT
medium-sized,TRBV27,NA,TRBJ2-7,CASNRFGPYEQYF,TGTGCCAGCAACCGGTTCGGGCCCTACGAGCAGTACTTC
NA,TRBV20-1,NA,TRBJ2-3,CSASPREGASDTQYF,TGCAGTGCTAGCCCCAGGGAGGGGGCATCAGATACGCAGTATTTT
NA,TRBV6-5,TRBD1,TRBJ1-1,CASRDRAATEGFF,TGTGCCAGCAGAGACAGGGCCGCCACTGAAGGTTTCTTT
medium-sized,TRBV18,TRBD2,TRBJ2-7,CASSPPASGGAEQYF,TGTGCCAGCTCACCACCTGCTAGCGGAGGAGCCGAGCAGTACTTC
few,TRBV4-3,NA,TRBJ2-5,CASSQVGGKETQYF,TGCGCCAGCAGCCAAGTCGGCGGAAAAGAGACCCAGTACTTC
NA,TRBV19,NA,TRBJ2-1,CASSTRTGTSRNEQFF,TGTGCCAGTAGTACCCGGACAGGGACTAGCCGGAATGAGCAGTTCTTC
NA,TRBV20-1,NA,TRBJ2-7,CSASQRVREQYF,TGCAGTGCTAGTCAGAGGGTTCGGGAGCAGTACTTC
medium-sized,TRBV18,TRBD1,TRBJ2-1,CASSPRGTVTNEQFF,TGTGCCAGCTCACCACGGGGGACAGTCACGAATGAGCAGTTCTTC
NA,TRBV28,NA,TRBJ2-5,CASSFDHVVAYF,TGTGCCAGCAGTTTCGACCACGTAGTTGCGTACTTC
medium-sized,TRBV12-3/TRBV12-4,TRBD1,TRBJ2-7,CASSRTGYEQYF,TGTGCCAGCAGCCGGACAGGCTACGAGCAGTACTTC
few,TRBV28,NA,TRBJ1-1,CASSSGFREAFF,TGTGCCAGCAGTTCAGGGTTTCGGGAAGCTTTCTTT
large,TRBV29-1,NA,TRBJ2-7,CSVEEPAYEQYF,TGCAGCGTTGAAGAACCGGCCTACGAGCAGTACTTC
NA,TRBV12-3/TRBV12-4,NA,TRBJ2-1,CASVGMALGNEQFF,TGTGCCAGTGTGGGGATGGCGCTCGGCAATGAGCAGTTCTTC